This is a list of T cell receptor beta chains from one sample in a study of tumor T cells in aggressive B-cell lymphoma. Clones were read by immunoSEQ multiplex PCR, and TCRdb kept only the in-frame ones, dropping some. The data show about 480 clones, 70% to 90% seen once. The sample comprised tumor tissue. The receptor source for this set is an adult with diffuse large B cell lymphoma. CDR3s include the opening cysteine and the closing phenylalanine or tryptophan. D genes are given only for firm matches. Expanded clones are given a class, and other clones once, few, many or no size at all.

-	TRBV28	TRBJ2-1	-	TGTGCCAGCAAGGGCGGGGGCAGGGCCTACAATGAGCAGTTCTTC	CASKGGGRAYNEQFF
-	TRBV2	TRBJ2-1	TRBD2	TGTGCCAGCAGTATAGCGGGAGGGCCTGGGAATGAGCAGTTCTTC	CASSIAGGPGNEQFF
-	TRBV9	TRBJ2-3	TRBD1	TGTGCCAGCAGCGTAGCTGGGACAGGGGCCGATACGCAGTATTTT	CASSVAGTGADTQYF
-	TRBV7-9	TRBJ1-1	-	TGTGCCAGCAGCCAGGACTGGGACACTGAAGCTTTCTTT	CASSQDWDTEAFF
-	TRBV4-1	TRBJ1-2	TRBD1	TGCGCCAGCAGCCCGGGACAGGGGCGTCGCGGCTACACCTTC	CASSPGQGRRGYTF
-	TRBV12-5	TRBJ2-1	-	TGTGCTAGTGGTCCCCCCCTGCCGCGCGGGGAGAATGAGCAGTTCTTC	CASGPPLPRGENEQFF
few	TRBV5-4	TRBJ2-7	TRBD2	TGTGCCAGCAGCTGGACTAGCGGGAGCTCCTACGAGCAGTACTTC	CASSWTSGSSYEQYF
-	TRBV2	TRBJ2-7	TRBD2	TGTGCCAGCAGACCGGGACTAGCGGGAGGTTACGAGCAGTACTTC	CASRPGLAGGYEQYF
-	TRBV9	TRBJ2-1	TRBD2	TGTGCCAGCAGCGTACCTAGCGGGAGCCCTAACAATGAGCAGTTCTTC	CASSVPSGSPNNEQFF
-	TRBV7-8	TRBJ2-1	-	TGTGCCAGCAGCTTTGATAGCGGCCAGGCCTACAATGAGCAGTTCTTC	CASSFDSGQAYNEQFF
-	TRBV13	TRBJ2-3	-	TGTGCCAGCAGCCGACCCCAGGGGTATACGCAGTATTTT	CASSRPQGYTQYF
-	TRBV18	TRBJ2-3	-	TGTGCCAGCTCACCACAGACTGGGGGCAGAGATACGCAGTATTTT	CASSPQTGGRDTQYF
once	TRBV6-4	TRBJ2-7	TRBD2	TGTGCCAGCATTCCGGGACTAGTGTACGGCGAGCAGTACTTC	CASIPGLVYGEQYF
once	TRBV6-5	TRBJ1-2	-	TGTGCCAGCAGTTACTCGAGCGGACGGGACTATGGCTACACCTTC	CASSYSSGRDYGYTF
-	TRBV27	TRBJ1-2	-	TGTGCCAGCAGTTTAAGGGGTAGGGGAGGAGTTGGTGGCTACACCTTC	CASSLRGRGGVGGYTF
-	TRBV6-5	TRBJ2-1	TRBD2	TGTGCCAGCAGTTCAGGAGCGGGAATATCCTACAATGAGCAGTTCTTC	CASSSGAGISYNEQFF
-	TRBV19	TRBJ2-4	-	TGTGCCAGTAGTTCCCCCAGGGACAACCGAGCCAAAAACATTCAGTACTTC	CASSSPRDNRAKNIQYF
-	TRBV5-6	TRBJ1-3	-	TGTGCCAGCAGCTTGGAACACCGACTCTCTGGAAACACCATATATTTT	CASSLEHRLSGNTIYF
once	TRBV5-5	TRBJ2-1	-	TGTGCCAGCAGCTTGAGGCAGGGGTGGGATGAGCAGTTCTTC	CASSLRQGWDEQFF
-	TRBV20-1	TRBJ1-2	-	TGCAGTGACGACAGGAACTATGGCTACACCTTC	CSDDRNYGYTF
-	TRBV7-9	TRBJ2-5	-	TGTGCCAGCAGCTTAGCCTTGCAGTCCCAAGAGACCCAGTACTTC	CASSLALQSQETQYF
-	TRBV4-1	TRBJ2-1	TRBD2	TGCGCCAGCAGCCAACCGGGACAGGTGGCTAGCGGGAGCTACAATGAGCAGTTCTTC	CASSQPGQVASGSYNEQFF
once	TRBV18	TRBJ2-3	TRBD1	TGTGCCAGCTCACCACAGGGACAGAGCACAGATACGCAGTATTTT	CASSPQGQSTDTQYF
-	TRBV4-1	TRBJ1-1	-	TGCGCCAGCAGCCAAGATAACATGAACACTGAAGCTTTCTTT	CASSQDNMNTEAFF
few	TRBV19	TRBJ2-1	-	TGTGCCAGTAGTATAGCTCAGGGGTGGGGAAGCTACAATGAGCAGTTCTTC	CASSIAQGWGSYNEQFF
-	TRBV5-6	TRBJ2-7	TRBD2	TGTGCCAGCAGCGATTCTACCGGGACTAGCGATCCTTACGAGCAGTACTTC	CASSDSTGTSDPYEQYF
-	TRBV6-1	TRBJ2-3	TRBD2	TGTGCCAGCAGTCTCCTAGCGGGAGTAACAGATACGCAGTATTTT	CASSLLAGVTDTQYF
-	TRBV18	TRBJ1-2	TRBD1	TGTGCCAGCTCGCCGGGACAGGGAGGCCATGGCTACACCTTC	CASSPGQGGHGYTF
-	TRBV7-9	TRBJ1-2	-	TGTGCCAGCAGCTTCGACAGAGCCTATGGCTACACCTTC	CASSFDRAYGYTF
-	TRBV21-1	TRBJ1-1	-	TGTGCCAGCAGCAAAGTTAAGGGACAGGGGCCTACCGGGATGAACACTGAAGCTTTCTTT	CASSKVKGQGPTGMNTEAFF
-	TRBV2	TRBJ2-7	TRBD2	TGTGCCAGTACGACTAGCGGGAACCTCTACGAGCAGTACTTC	CASTTSGNLYEQYF
-	TRBV6-6	TRBJ2-2	TRBD2	TGTGCCAGCACCGCGGGGGGCGCATACACCGGGGAGCTGTTTTTT	CASTAGGAYTGELFF
-	TRBV6-1	TRBJ2-7	-	TGTGCCAGCAGTGAAGCATGGCCCTACGAGCAGTACTTC	CASSEAWPYEQYF
-	TRBV6-5	TRBJ2-2	-	TGTGCCAGCAGTTATGGGCCCCACACCGGGGAGCTGTTTTTT	CASSYGPHTGELFF
-	TRBV21-1	TRBJ1-1	-	TGTGCCAGCAGAGGGGCCATAGGCTACACAATTCGCACTGAAGCTTTCTTT	CASRGAIGYTIRTEAFF